A single sample is the source of the 18 T cell receptor beta chains below, sequenced in a study of blood T cell repertoires in COVID-19. Measured with immunoSEQ multiplex PCR; TCRdb has only the in-frame clones, and not every one. The table lists about 280,000 clones, approximately 89% of them singletons. Sequencing input: PBMCs or T cells enriched from blood (not recorded which). The receptors were gathered from a man aged 35-49 years who had been exposed to COVID-19.

This clone came up a few times. This chain uses TRBV7-3 with TRBJ2-1; tentatively, D is TRBD2 (5 bases). CDR3 length equals 14 residues. CDR1 SGHTA and CDR2 FQGTGA come from the germline V gene. Trimming shortened V by 5 bases and J by 8 bases, and 16 bases separated the two germline ends. In DNA form, the CDR3 reads TGTGCCAGCAGCGAACGCGGGTTTATCCATGAGCAGTTCTTC. Residues: CASSERGFIHEQFF.

V is TRBV5-5 and J is TRBJ1-6, with a possible D match to TRBD1 (5 bases). Trimming pared 4 bases from V and 7 bases from J, leaving 12 bases between. From germline, CDR1 is SGHKS and CDR2 YYEKEE (reference sequence). The CDR3 spans 14 residues. Written as DNA, the CDR3 is TGTGCCAGCAGCCTTGCAGGGTGGAATTCACCCCTCCACTTT. Translating gives CASSLAGWNSPLHF.

The chain has TRBV5-1 and TRBJ2-5, with 9 positions matching TRBD1. Trimming removed 6 bases from V and 1 base from J; junction bases left unmatched: 1. The CDR3 covers 13 residues. Germline lookup yields CDR1 SGHRS and CDR2 YFSETQ. Here the CDR3 DNA reads TGCGCCAGCACGACAGGGGGCCAAGAGACCCAGTACTTC. It codes for CASTTGGQETQYF.

The chain combines TRBV13 with TRBJ1-3; unclear D gene. Germline values: CDR1 PRHDT, CDR2 FYEKMQ (reference sequence). The CDR3 covers 16 residues. Trimming cost V 5 bases and J 1 base, with 15 bases left between them. In nucleotides, the CDR3 is TGTGCCAGCAGCCACCCCTCCGGGTCGTCTGGAAACACCATATATTTT. As protein: CASSHPSGSSGNTIYF.

The V call is TRBV24-1, the J call TRBJ2-1, with 14 bases matching TRBD2. From germline, CDR1 is KGHDR and CDR2 SFDVKD. V lost 3 bases to trimming and J lost 4 bases; unmatched junction nucleotides: 4. The CDR3 loop spans 17 amino acids. The CDR3, as DNA: TGTGCCACCAGTGATCCGGGACTAGCGGGGGCATACAATGAGCAGTTCTTC. Its translation: CATSDPGLAGAYNEQFF.

The CDR3 nucleotides are TGCAGCGTCCCGGGACAGGGCTACGAGCAGTACTTC. Protein sequence: CSVPGQGYEQYF. The chain links TRBV29-1 to TRBJ2-7; TRBD1 matches 9 bases. CDR1 and CDR2 from the germline V gene are SQVTM and ANQGSEA. With 6 bases clipped from V and 3 bases from J, the junction kept 3 bases outside the gene matches. The CDR3 sequence is 12 residues long.

J is TRBJ2-2 and V is TRBV5-6; 8 positions match TRBD2. Per germline, CDR1 SGHDT and CDR2 YYEEEE. This CDR3 spans 16 amino acids. V dropped 3 bases and J dropped 3; count of bases not matched to a gene: 7. The CDR3 spells CASSWERERYTGELFF. DNA of the CDR3: TGTGCCAGCAGCTGGGAGCGGGAGCGATACACCGGGGAGCTGTTTTTT.

The chain links TRBV4-1 to TRBJ2-7; D is perhaps TRBD1 (6 bases). CDR3 length equals 16 residues. Germline values: CDR1 MGHRA, CDR2 YSYEKL. The V gene lost 0 bases and the J gene lost 0 bases, with 12 bases spanning the gap. Written as DNA, the CDR3 is TGCGCCAGCAGCCAAGATGTGCAGGGGAGCTCCTACGAGCAGTACTTC. It is translated as CASSQDVQGSSYEQYF.

The chain carries TRBV28 and TRBJ2-1, with 13 bases lining up with TRBD2. The trim removed 5 bases at V and 10 bases at J, leaving 8 bases unmatched. Germline CDR1 is MDHEN and CDR2 is SYDVKM. The length of the CDR3 is 15 residues. In nucleotides, the CDR3 is TGTGCCAGCAGTATACTAGCGGGAGGGCCTTTGGAGCAGTTCTTC. Protein: CASSILAGGPLEQFF.

This chain connects TRBV25-1 to TRBJ1-4; D remains unclear. CDR1 is MGHDK and CDR2 is SYGVNS in the germline V gene. The CDR3 length is 15 residues. V dropped 5 bases and J dropped 7 bases, with 17 bases sitting between them. CDR3 loop: CASSKTQSWAEKLFF. CDR3 sequence (DNA): TGTGCCAGCAGTAAAACACAGAGCTGGGCTGAAAAACTGTTTTTT.

CDR3 in amino acids: CASSDRREGSTGELFF. CDR3 bases: TGCGCCAGCAGTGACCGGCGGGAGGGCAGCACCGGGGAGCTGTTTTTT. The chain uses TRBV10-1 and TRBJ2-2; the match to TRBD2 covers 9 bases. This CDR3 spans 16 amino acids. V shed 3 bases, J shed 4 bases, and the junction held 6 bases outside the gene matches. Per germline, CDR1 WNHNN and CDR2 SYGVQD (reference sequence).

The rearrangement uses TRBV5-4 and TRBJ2-2, with 8 positions matching TRBD1. There are 14 residues in the CDR3. CDR1 is SGHNT, CDR2 YYREEE, per germline (reference sequence). Unmatched junction bases numbered 7, after V lost 4 bases and J lost 8 bases. DNA of the CDR3: TGTGCCAGCAGCCCGGACAGGGTAACGGGGGAGCTGTTTTTT. It encodes CASSPDRVTGELFF.

The chain couples TRBV4-1 to TRBJ2-7; D might be TRBD1 (6 bases). The CDR3 has 13 residues. V shed 1 base and J shed 7 bases, with 11 bases lying between them. Per the germline V gene, CDR1 is MGHRA and CDR2 is YSYEKL. The CDR3 DNA is TGCGCCAGCAGCCAAGTGGACAGCGATGAGCAGTACTTC. The encoded protein is CASSQVDSDEQYF.

The chain has TRBV7-9 and TRBJ1-1; D unclear. V was shortened by 7 bases and J by 1 base, with 19 bases between the two germline ends. The germline gives CDR1 SEHNR, CDR2 FQNEAQ (reference sequence). This CDR3 comprises 16 residues. CDR3 sequence reads: CASIPLGIRGNTEAFF. CDR3 coding DNA: TGTGCCAGCATCCCATTAGGGATCCGGGGGAACACTGAAGCTTTCTTT.

V usage is TRBV20-1 and J usage is TRBJ2-4; a possible D gene is TRBD2 (6 bases). Germline CDR1 reads DFQATT; CDR2 reads SNEGSKA (reference sequence). Trimming left V 3 bases short and J 8 bases short, with 14 bases between. The CDR3 spans 13 residues. This CDR3 is CSASLTGEYIQYF. The CDR3 DNA reads TGCAGTGCTAGTCTCACGGGAGAATACATTCAGTACTTC.

The chain combines TRBV15 with TRBJ2-4; 7 positions match TRBD1. From germline, CDR1 is LNHNV and CDR2 YYDKDF (reference sequence). V lost 1 base and J lost 2; bases outside the gene matches: 2. The CDR3 runs 15 residues. In DNA form, the CDR3 reads TGTGCCACCAGCAGAGTACAGGGGACCAAAAACATTCAGTACTTC. Amino acid sequence: CATSRVQGTKNIQYF.

The chain employs TRBV9 and TRBJ1-4; 9 bases are a match to TRBD1. Trimming cost V 1 base and J 7 bases; bases outside gene matches: 5. The germline V gene has CDR1 SGDLS and CDR2 YYNGEE. This CDR3 spans 15 amino acids. Here the CDR3 DNA reads TGTGCCAGCAGCGTAACCGGGACAGGGAGTGAAAAACTGTTTTTT. It encodes CASSVTGTGSEKLFF.

V gene TRBV24-1 combines with J gene TRBJ2-1; TRBD2 matches at 15 bases. The CDR3 totals 21 residues. J lost 0 bases, V lost 3 bases, and 11 bases had no gene match. The V gene's germline CDR1 is KGHDR and CDR2 SFDVKD. Written as DNA, the CDR3 is TGTGCCACCAGTGATCGAGGTACCGGGACTAGCGGGAGGAGCTCCTACAATGAGCAGTTCTTC. Its protein is CATSDRGTGTSGRSSYNEQFF.